These 7 T cell receptor beta chains originate from one sample sequenced in a study of shared T cell receptors in the human thymus. Sequencing was performed with immunoSEQ multiplex PCR; in TCRdb, only in-frame clones are kept and a portion is missing. The sample records under 850,000 clones, more than 75% being singletons. The sample was also linked to a second study, of human thymus T cells.

Material: thymocytes. Every receptor here comes from a boy under three years old with a congenital heart defect.

This chain connects TRBV28 to TRBJ2-5; 8 positions match TRBD1. The CDR3 loop spans 16 amino acids. V lost 3 bases to trimming and J lost 5 bases; unmatched junction nucleotides: 11. Germline CDR1 reads MDHEN; CDR2 reads SYDVKM. CDR3 protein: CASSFRGQGQWETQYF. The DNA of the CDR3 is TGTGCCAGCAGTTTTCGCGGACAGGGACAGTGGGAGACCCAGTACTTC.

CDR3: CASSSLGEVLYEQYF. CDR3 nucleotide sequence: TGTGCCAGCAGTTCTTTGGGGGAGGTCCTCTACGAGCAGTACTTC. The rearrangement joins TRBV27 to TRBJ2-7; weak D call: TRBD2 (6 bases). Germline V gene sequence: CDR1 MNHEY, CDR2 SMNVEV (reference sequence). The CDR3 consists of 15 residues. The ends were cut back, 4 bases at V and 3 bases at J, with 16 bases in the middle.

The chain recombines TRBV27 with TRBJ1-1; 7 nucleotides align to TRBD1. Germline V gene data show CDR1 as MNHEY and CDR2 as SMNVEV (reference sequence). The CDR3 consists of 15 residues. V shed 8 bases, J shed 2 bases, and the junction held 11 bases outside the gene matches. The CDR3 loop reads CASEPNRGGNTEAFF. CDR3 nucleotides: TGTGCCAGCGAACCGAACAGGGGAGGAAACACTGAAGCTTTCTTT.

The rearrangement links TRBV14 to TRBJ2-5; the D gene is possibly TRBD2 (6 bases). Germline CDR1 and CDR2: SGHDN and FVKESK. The CDR3 spans 17 residues. Deletions cut 4 bases from V and 0 bases from J, with 18 bases between. CDR3 sequence (DNA): TGTGCCAGCAGCCGGACTCTTGCCGGAGGGTACCAAGAGACCCAGTACTTC. Amino acid sequence: CASSRTLAGGYQETQYF.

The V gene is TRBV5-4, the J gene TRBJ2-7; 7 bases are shared with TRBD2. Germline assignment: CDR1 SGHNT and CDR2 YYREEE (reference sequence). V lost 0 bases to trimming and J lost 0 bases; unmatched junction nucleotides: 3. This CDR3 spans 15 amino acids. This chain's CDR3 is CASSLAGRSSYEQYF. The CDR3 nucleotides read TGTGCCAGCAGCTTGGCCGGGAGGAGCTCCTACGAGCAGTACTTC.

V is TRBV6-6 and J is TRBJ1-5; TRBD1 agrees at 8 bases. V trimming: 6 bases; J trimming: 5 bases; junction bases outside the gene matches: 6. Germline V CDR1 and CDR2: MNHNY, SVGAGI (reference sequence). The CDR3 loop spans 14 amino acids. The CDR3 reads CASRSSGGDQPQHF. The CDR3 DNA is TGTGCCAGCAGGTCATCAGGGGGCGATCAGCCCCAGCATTTT.

This chain connects TRBV27 to TRBJ2-7; 9 bases line up with TRBD2. The germline V gene has CDR1 MNHEY and CDR2 SMNVEV (reference sequence). This CDR3 comprises 15 residues. J gave up 1 base and V 3 bases, and 4 bases lay outside the gene matches. The CDR3 here is CASSLSGRMSYEQYF. The DNA for the CDR3 is TGTGCCAGCAGTTTGAGCGGGAGGATGTCCTACGAGCAGTACTTC.